The text below deals with one T cell receptor (beta chain). This entry belongs to a study of T cells in Graves' hyperthyroidism and ophthalmopathy. Amplified TCR beta CDR3 regions came from RNA transcripts. In the first-round RT-PCR of the TCR CDR3, the HTBI primer set was used. TCRdb independently ran MiXCR on the multiplex PCR reads; one entry per CDR3 protein. The sample comprises about 840,000 distinct CDR3 sequences, about two fifths of which are singletons, and 7.5% to 9.5% rests with the top ten. This TCR came from a man between 18 and 29 years old with Graves' hyperthyroidism. Material: blood.

The CDR3: CASSEANSGYTF. The CDR3 coding sequence is TGTGCCAGCAGTGAGGCAAATAGTGGCTACACCTTC. The chain employs TRBV6-1 and TRBJ1-2; D ambiguous. CDR3 length equals 12 residues. V lost 3 bases and J lost 7, with 9 bases in between. CDR1 and CDR2 from the germline V gene are MNHNS and SASEGT.